This T cell receptor (beta chain) was recovered during a study of PD-1 blockade in mismatch repair-deficient tumors (dated by TCRdb to the late 2010s). Regarding the research as a whole: Between late 2013 and late 2016, the trial enrolled roughly 86 consecutive patients with about eleven types of mismatch repair-deficient cancer, all of whom had received prior treatment and were progressing. Tumor-associated T cell clones in the peripheral blood of patients responding to PD-1 blockade were tracked using deep sequencing of TCR CDR3 regions. Study-wide findings and limitations: Rapid expansion after pembrolizumab followed by contraction, generally before radiologic responses, was shown by tumor-resident clones, which were often undetectable in blood before treatment.

Note on this clone: It lacks a known antigen. Nothing much larger sits one base from this clone, and base qualities are not available.

For every enrolled patient, mismatch repair deficiency was confirmed by either polymerase chain reaction or immunohistochemistry. A few patients who responded to pembrolizumab therapy underwent TCR sequencing. Pembrolizumab PD-1 blockade was prospectively tested in advanced mismatch repair-deficient cancers, regardless of tissue of origin, in the phase II trial. Peripheral blood T cell samples were collected serially, before PD-1 blockade began and at several time points afterward. Blood sampling time points were reported as weeks after the first dose of pembrolizumab. Including the terminal cysteine and phenylalanine, the CDR3 comprises 13 residues. Only CDR3 DNA remains: 39 bases, in frame from the first base. The V end loses 11 bases and the J end loses 3 bases, and a stretch of 17 bases separates them. Via the germline V gene, CDR1 is SNHLY and CDR2 FYNNEI. Libraries were constructed by the immunoSEQ multiplex PCR assay. TCRdb retrieved this table from immuneACCESS and kept in-frame rearrangements only. Not all clones are present; in checked studies, unresolved V genes account for under half, and no reason is known for the remainder. This sample comprises 38,000 or so clones, roughly 85% of them detected only once. Of the sample, around 4.2% is held by the ten largest clones.

The sequenced sample was peripheral blood, obtained about 76 weeks after starting pembrolizumab. The source of this sequence is an adult with mismatch repair-deficient cancer. Rearrangement joined TRBV2 to TRBJ2-7; the best D guess is TRBD2, with 6 bases matching. The DNA reads as follows: TGTGCCTGCCACCGGGACTCCCACTACGAGCAGTACTTC. It specifies CACHRDSHYEQYF. Reference TRBV2 and TRBJ2-7 proteins supply the regions before and after the CDR3; the full variable domain is: EPEVTQTPSHQVTQMGQEVILRCVPISNHLYFYWYRQILGQKVEFLVSFYNNEISEKSEIFDDQFSVERPDGSNFTLKIRSTKLEDSAMYFCACHRDSHYEQYFGPGTRLTVT.